The rows below give T cell receptor beta chains drawn from one sample of a study of identical twins. MiXCR, applied by TCRdb to the 5' RACE reads, yields one record per CDR3 protein. The table has 450,000 or so distinct CDR3 sequences, 12% to 15% seen once. This sample also belongs to another study, concerning yellow fever vaccine responses in identical twins.

Sequencing was carried out using CD4+ T cells sorted from blood. The receptors were sampled from a woman under 30 in good health. The CDR3 runs from the conserved cysteine through the conserved F or W. Each record gives: J gene, V gene, D gene, clone size, CDR3 DNA, CDR3 protein. A D gene is named only where the DNA matches it firmly. Only part of the rows carry a size: once, few, many, or a class if the clone is expanded.

J gene: TRBJ2-3; V gene: TRBV6-2/TRBV6-3; D gene: -; clone size: few; CDR3 DNA: TGTGCCAGCAGACGGCCATTGTCATCAGATACGCAGTATTTT; CDR3 protein: CASRRPLSSDTQYF
J gene: TRBJ1-4; V gene: TRBV20-1; D gene: -; clone size: -; CDR3 DNA: TGCAGTGCTGTAGACAGGATTAATGAAAAACTGTTTTTT; CDR3 protein: CSAVDRINEKLFF
J gene: TRBJ2-3; V gene: TRBV27; D gene: -; clone size: many; CDR3 DNA: TGTGCCAGCAGTTTATTCTTCGCAAATACGCAGTATTTT; CDR3 protein: CASSLFFANTQYF
J gene: TRBJ2-7; V gene: TRBV6-1; D gene: -; clone size: -; CDR3 DNA: TGTGCCAGCAGTGAAACCTTCAGCGGGCCCTACGAGCAGTACTTC; CDR3 protein: CASSETFSGPYEQYF
J gene: TRBJ2-7; V gene: TRBV14; D gene: -; clone size: few; CDR3 DNA: TGTGCCAGCAGCTCACCGGGACGAGACTACGAGCAGTACTTC; CDR3 protein: CASSSPGRDYEQYF
J gene: TRBJ2-3; V gene: TRBV30; D gene: -; clone size: -; CDR3 DNA: TGTGCCTGGGCCGGGGGTTTCGCAGATACGCAGTATTTT; CDR3 protein: CAWAGGFADTQYF
J gene: TRBJ2-5; V gene: TRBV5-6; D gene: -; clone size: many; CDR3 DNA: TGTGCCAGCAGCTTGAGTAGGGCCCAAGAGACCCAGTACTTC; CDR3 protein: CASSLSRAQETQYF
J gene: TRBJ2-1; V gene: TRBV27; D gene: -; clone size: few; CDR3 DNA: TGTGCCAGCAGTTCCTCCACCCGCTCCTACAATGAGCAGTTCTTC; CDR3 protein: CASSSSTRSYNEQFF
J gene: TRBJ2-5; V gene: TRBV6-5; D gene: TRBD1; clone size: few; CDR3 DNA: TGTGCCAGCAGTTATCCGGGACAGGGTAAAGGGTACCAAGAGACCCAGTACTTC; CDR3 protein: CASSYPGQGKGYQETQYF
J gene: TRBJ2-5; V gene: TRBV29-1; D gene: -; clone size: -; CDR3 DNA: TGCAGCGCCTTATTAGGGGGAGAGACCCAGTACTTC; CDR3 protein: CSALLGGETQYF
J gene: TRBJ2-3; V gene: TRBV10-2; D gene: -; clone size: few; CDR3 DNA: TGCGCCAGCAGTGACAAACTAGGTTATACGCAGTATTTT; CDR3 protein: CASSDKLGYTQYF
J gene: TRBJ1-1; V gene: TRBV12-3/TRBV12-4; D gene: -; clone size: few; CDR3 DNA: TGTGCCAGCAGTTTAGGTAGAAGACAGGCTCACACTGAAGCTTTCTTT; CDR3 protein: CASSLGRRQAHTEAFF
J gene: TRBJ1-3; V gene: TRBV12-3/TRBV12-4; D gene: TRBD1; clone size: few; CDR3 DNA: TGTGCCAGCAGCAGGGGGACTGGAAACACCATATATTTT; CDR3 protein: CASSRGTGNTIYF
J gene: TRBJ2-2; V gene: TRBV10-3; D gene: TRBD2; clone size: few; CDR3 DNA: TGTGCCATCCTTAGCGGGAGCGACACCGGGGAGCTGTTTTTT; CDR3 protein: CAILSGSDTGELFF
J gene: TRBJ2-7; V gene: TRBV9; D gene: -; clone size: many; CDR3 DNA: TGTGCCAGCAGCGTAAATGCGGGTTTAACCTACGAGCAGTACTTC; CDR3 protein: CASSVNAGLTYEQYF
J gene: TRBJ2-7; V gene: TRBV2; D gene: TRBD1; clone size: few; CDR3 DNA: TGTGCCAGCAGTGAACATCGTGGACAGGCCAATTCCTACGAGCAGTACTTC; CDR3 protein: CASSEHRGQANSYEQYF
J gene: TRBJ2-3; V gene: TRBV29-1; D gene: -; clone size: few; CDR3 DNA: TGCAGCGTCAAGCAGGGGACAGATACGCAGTATTTT; CDR3 protein: CSVKQGTDTQYF
J gene: TRBJ1-3; V gene: TRBV12-3/TRBV12-4; D gene: -; clone size: few; CDR3 DNA: TGTGCCAGCATCCCGGGTCCATGGCGGCGGGCCATGGGAAACACCATATATTTT; CDR3 protein: CASIPGPWRRAMGNTIYF
J gene: TRBJ2-7; V gene: TRBV3-1; D gene: -; clone size: -; CDR3 DNA: TGTGCCAGCAGCCAAGGGGGAGCGCCTGAATTC; CDR3 protein: CASSQGGAPEF
J gene: TRBJ2-7; V gene: TRBV27; D gene: TRBD2; clone size: few; CDR3 DNA: TGTGCCAGCAGTTTATTGGGACTAGCGAACTACGAGCAGTACTTC; CDR3 protein: CASSLLGLANYEQYF
J gene: TRBJ2-1; V gene: TRBV5-6; D gene: -; clone size: few; CDR3 DNA: TGTGCCAGCAGCTTGCGCTTAGGAAGGATCAACAATGAGCAGTTCTTC; CDR3 protein: CASSLRLGRINNEQFF
J gene: TRBJ2-7; V gene: TRBV24-1; D gene: -; clone size: -; CDR3 DNA: TGTGCCACCAGTGTGACAGGAACCTACGAGCAGTACTTC; CDR3 protein: CATSVTGTYEQYF
J gene: TRBJ2-3; V gene: TRBV2; D gene: -; clone size: -; CDR3 DNA: TGTGCCAGCAGCGCCAAGAACACAGATACGCAGTATTTT; CDR3 protein: CASSAKNTDTQYF
J gene: TRBJ2-3; V gene: TRBV5-1; D gene: -; clone size: -; CDR3 DNA: TGCGCCAGCAGCTTGGAAGAGTTGTCGACAGGAGTCACAGATACGCAGTATTTT; CDR3 protein: CASSLEELSTGVTDTQYF
J gene: TRBJ2-5; V gene: TRBV20-1; D gene: -; clone size: -; CDR3 DNA: TGCAGTGCCCCCCCCAAGGTGAAAGAGACCCAGTACTTC; CDR3 protein: CSAPPKVKETQYF
J gene: TRBJ2-3; V gene: TRBV7-2; D gene: TRBD1; clone size: -; CDR3 DNA: TGTGCCAGCAGCCCAACAGGGGGCGGATGGGATACGCAGTATTTT; CDR3 protein: CASSPTGGGWDTQYF
J gene: TRBJ1-6; V gene: TRBV6-1; D gene: -; clone size: few; CDR3 DNA: TGTGCCAGCAGCCCGGACAGCCTTTTGTCACCCCTCCACTTT; CDR3 protein: CASSPDSLLSPLHF
J gene: TRBJ2-1; V gene: TRBV29-1; D gene: TRBD2; clone size: few; CDR3 DNA: TGCAGCGTTGAAGAGGGACTAGCGGGAGCCTTGGATGAGCAGTTCTTC; CDR3 protein: CSVEEGLAGALDEQFF
J gene: TRBJ2-7; V gene: TRBV14; D gene: TRBD1; clone size: few; CDR3 DNA: TGTGCCAGCAGCAATCGTCGACAGGGATCCTACGAGCAGTACTTC; CDR3 protein: CASSNRRQGSYEQYF
J gene: TRBJ2-3; V gene: TRBV28; D gene: -; clone size: -; CDR3 DNA: TGTGCCAGCAGTGTTAACGGGGCGATCACAGATACGCAGTATTTT; CDR3 protein: CASSVNGAITDTQYF
J gene: TRBJ2-7; V gene: TRBV9; D gene: -; clone size: -; CDR3 DNA: TGTGCCAGCAGCCCATCATTTGGTTTCGAGCAGTACTTC; CDR3 protein: CASSPSFGFEQYF
J gene: TRBJ2-1; V gene: TRBV4-1; D gene: -; clone size: -; CDR3 DNA: TGCGCCAGCAGCCAAGATCGACTATACAACGAGCAGTTCTTC; CDR3 protein: CASSQDRLYNEQFF
J gene: TRBJ2-7; V gene: TRBV3-1; D gene: TRBD1; clone size: -; CDR3 DNA: TGTGCCAGCAGCCGACAGGGGAAGTACGAGCAGTACTTC; CDR3 protein: CASSRQGKYEQYF
J gene: TRBJ2-7; V gene: TRBV28; D gene: TRBD2; clone size: -; CDR3 DNA: TGTGCCAGCGTAGCGGGGGGGATCTCCTACGAGCAGTACTTC; CDR3 protein: CASVAGGISYEQYF
J gene: TRBJ2-5; V gene: TRBV4-1; D gene: TRBD2; clone size: -; CDR3 DNA: TGCGCCAGCAGCCAATATACGGGAGGGTCTGAGACCCAGTACTTC; CDR3 protein: CASSQYTGGSETQYF
J gene: TRBJ2-1; V gene: TRBV2; D gene: -; clone size: -; CDR3 DNA: TGTGCCAGCAACCTACAACTGTGGTCCGATGAGCAGTTCTTC; CDR3 protein: CASNLQLWSDEQFF
J gene: TRBJ1-1; V gene: TRBV12-3/TRBV12-4; D gene: -; clone size: few; CDR3 DNA: TGTGCCAGCAGTTTTATCACGGCAGCTTTCTTT; CDR3 protein: CASSFITAAFF
J gene: TRBJ2-4; V gene: TRBV14; D gene: -; clone size: few; CDR3 DNA: TGTGCCAGCAGCCAAGACGCCTGGGAAAACATTCAGTACTTC; CDR3 protein: CASSQDAWENIQYF
J gene: TRBJ2-7; V gene: TRBV28; D gene: -; clone size: -; CDR3 DNA: TGTGCCAGCAGTCCGGTCGGCACCTCCTACGAGCAGTACTTC; CDR3 protein: CASSPVGTSYEQYF
J gene: TRBJ1-4; V gene: TRBV3-1; D gene: -; clone size: few; CDR3 DNA: TGTGCCAGCAGTCTTTCCCGTCTGACAGCAAGTAATGAAAAACTGTTTTTT; CDR3 protein: CASSLSRLTASNEKLFF
J gene: TRBJ2-7; V gene: TRBV12-3/TRBV12-4; D gene: -; clone size: few; CDR3 DNA: TGTGCCAGCTCCACCTCGGTACAGGAGCAGTACTTC; CDR3 protein: CASSTSVQEQYF
J gene: TRBJ2-7; V gene: TRBV2; D gene: -; clone size: few; CDR3 DNA: TGTGCCAGCAGCGGGGACTTATTTACCTACGAGCAGTACTTC; CDR3 protein: CASSGDLFTYEQYF
J gene: TRBJ2-5; V gene: TRBV7-2; D gene: -; clone size: few; CDR3 DNA: TGTGCCAGCAGCTTAGACCCTAGTCGGGAGACCCAGTACTTC; CDR3 protein: CASSLDPSRETQYF
J gene: TRBJ2-4; V gene: TRBV29-1; D gene: -; clone size: many; CDR3 DNA: TGCAGCGTTGAAGGAATGGCGGGAAAAAACATTCAGTACTTC; CDR3 protein: CSVEGMAGKNIQYF
J gene: TRBJ2-3; V gene: TRBV4-3; D gene: TRBD2; clone size: -; CDR3 DNA: TGCGCCAGCAGCCAGATGACGGGACTAGGATTCGCAGATACGCAGTATTTT; CDR3 protein: CASSQMTGLGFADTQYF
J gene: TRBJ2-5; V gene: TRBV29-1; D gene: -; clone size: -; CDR3 DNA: TGCAGCGCTACCCCAGGGACGGAGACCCAGTACTTC; CDR3 protein: CSATPGTETQYF
J gene: TRBJ2-7; V gene: TRBV29-1; D gene: -; clone size: many; CDR3 DNA: TGCAGCGCCCACGCAGGTAGCGGAGGGGTGGGGGAGCAGTACTTC; CDR3 protein: CSAHAGSGGVGEQYF
J gene: TRBJ1-4; V gene: TRBV5-5; D gene: -; clone size: -; CDR3 DNA: TGTGCCAGCAGCACCACGACAGGTCAAACAGATCGTGAAAAACTGTTTTTT; CDR3 protein: CASSTTTGQTDREKLFF
J gene: TRBJ2-5; V gene: TRBV7-9; D gene: -; clone size: few; CDR3 DNA: TGTGCCAGCAGCAAAATAGGGGAGACCCAGTACTTC; CDR3 protein: CASSKIGETQYF
J gene: TRBJ2-2; V gene: TRBV12-3/TRBV12-4; D gene: -; clone size: -; CDR3 DNA: TGTGCCAGCACCCTAGGGGCTGGGGAGCTGTTTTTT; CDR3 protein: CASTLGAGELFF
J gene: TRBJ2-7; V gene: TRBV29-1; D gene: -; clone size: -; CDR3 DNA: TGCAGCGTGCAGGGGAACGAGCAGTACTTC; CDR3 protein: CSVQGNEQYF
J gene: TRBJ2-5; V gene: TRBV5-1; D gene: -; clone size: few; CDR3 DNA: TGCGCCAGCAGCTTAGGAGGAGGCCGACCGGGCCAAGAGACCCAGTACTTC; CDR3 protein: CASSLGGGRPGQETQYF
J gene: TRBJ2-1; V gene: TRBV3-1; D gene: -; clone size: -; CDR3 DNA: TGTGCCAGCAGCCCGCCGGGGAGAGACTACAATGAGCAGTTCTTC; CDR3 protein: CASSPPGRDYNEQFF